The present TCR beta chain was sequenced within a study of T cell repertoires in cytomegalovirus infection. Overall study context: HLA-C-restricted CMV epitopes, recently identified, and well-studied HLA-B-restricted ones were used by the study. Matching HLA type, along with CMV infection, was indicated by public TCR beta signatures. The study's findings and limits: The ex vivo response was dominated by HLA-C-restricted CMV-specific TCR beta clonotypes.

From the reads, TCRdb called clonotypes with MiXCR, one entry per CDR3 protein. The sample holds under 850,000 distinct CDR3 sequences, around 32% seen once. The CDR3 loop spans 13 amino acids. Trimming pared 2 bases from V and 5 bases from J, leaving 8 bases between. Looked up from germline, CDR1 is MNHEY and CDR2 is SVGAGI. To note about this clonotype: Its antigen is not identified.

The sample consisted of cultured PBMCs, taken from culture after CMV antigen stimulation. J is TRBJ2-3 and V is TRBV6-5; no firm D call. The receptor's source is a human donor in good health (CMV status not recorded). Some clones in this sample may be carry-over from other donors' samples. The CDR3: CASSYQFGDTQYF. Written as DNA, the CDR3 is TGTGCCAGCAGTTACCAATTCGGAGATACGCAGTATTTT.